Each of the 20 T cell receptor beta chains below was sequenced from the same sample in a study of tumor-infiltrating lymphocytes in localized non-small cell lung cancer. Method: immunoSEQ multiplex PCR; TCRdb's copy keeps in-frame clones and lacks some. The table records just under 30,000 clones, roughly 88% of them present only once. Sequenced input: lung tumor tissue. These receptors were obtained from a human donor with non-small cell lung cancer.

V is TRBV27 and J is TRBJ1-2; D is ambiguous. The CDR3 has 16 residues. V was pared by 1 base and J by 6 bases, with 18 bases between. Per the germline V gene, CDR1 is MNHEY and CDR2 is SMNVEV (reference sequence). CDR3 in amino acids: CASSLFGPAVGDGYTF. As DNA, the CDR3 is TGTGCCAGCAGTTTATTCGGGCCAGCCGTGGGTGATGGCTACACCTTC.

This clone was detected a few times. The chain joins TRBV2 to TRBJ1-1; possible D gene TRBD1, 5 bases. Germline values: CDR1 SNHLY, CDR2 FYNNEI. The V end was cut by 4 bases, the J end by 1 base, with 10 bases between. CDR3 length: 14 amino acids. In DNA, the CDR3 is TGTGCCAGCAGTGTTCGACAGAAGAACACTGAAGCTTTCTTT. Its protein is CASSVRQKNTEAFF.

The chain employs TRBV7-9 and TRBJ1-4; D uncertain. The CDR3 spans 15 residues. V lost 0 bases, J lost 1 base, and 6 bases lay in between. Germline V gene data show CDR1 as SEHNR and CDR2 as FQNEAQ (reference sequence). CDR3 bases: TGTGCCAGCAGCTTAGCGCATATAACTAATGAAAAACTGTTTTTT. Its protein product is CASSLAHITNEKLFF. Full variable domain (outside the CDR3, taken from reference TRBV7-9 and TRBJ1-4): DTGVSQNPRHKITKRGQNVTFRCDPISEHNRLYWYRQTLGQGPEFLTYFQNEAQLEKSRLLSDRFSAERPKGSFSTLEIQRTEQGDSAMYLCASSLAHITNEKLFFGSGTQLSVL.

The chain employs TRBV18 and TRBJ1-2; D ambiguous. This CDR3 is 13 amino acids long. Trimming took off 2 bases at V and 4 bases at J, with 8 bases between the two ends. CDR1 and CDR2 (germline): KGHSH, LQKENI. CDR3: CASSPFKAYGYTF. The CDR3 DNA is TGTGCCAGCTCACCATTCAAGGCCTATGGCTACACCTTC. Using reference TRBV18 and TRBJ1-2 for the parts outside the CDR3, the full variable domain is NAGVMQNPRHLVRRRGQEARLRCSPMKGHSHVYWYRQLPEEGLKFMVYLQKENIIDESGMPKERFSAEFPKEGPSILRIQQVVRGDSAAYFCASSPFKAYGYTFGSGTRLTVV.

V gene TRBV12-5 combines with J gene TRBJ2-3, with 13 bases matching TRBD2. Germline V gene lookup returns CDR1 LGHNT and CDR2 FRNRAP. There are 17 residues in the CDR3. V trimming: 5 bases; J trimming: 1 base; junction bases outside the gene matches: 6. The CDR3 DNA sequence: TGTGCTAGTGGTAGTACTAGCGGGGGGGGTGGCACAGATACGCAGTATTTT. It yields the protein CASGSTSGGGGTDTQYF.

This clone appeared once. The CDR3 DNA reads as TGTGCCAGCAGCTTCCCCAATTCACCCCTCCACTTT. Translation: CASSFPNSPLHF. The chain is built from TRBV7-3 and TRBJ1-6; D remains ambiguous. CDR1 and CDR2 (germline): SGHTA, FQGTGA. With 3 bases removed from V and 7 bases from J, the gap between germline ends came to 4 bases. The CDR3 totals 12 residues.

This chain joins TRBV29-1 and TRBJ2-4; 14 positions match TRBD2. This CDR3 is 18 amino acids long. Germline assignment: CDR1 SQVTM and CDR2 ANQGSEA. After removal of 3 bases from V and 0 bases from J, the junction contained 7 bases not matched to a gene. The CDR3 here is CSVEGLAGVKLAKNIQYF. The CDR3 region has the DNA TGCAGCGTTGAGGGACTAGCGGGGGTAAAACTAGCCAAAAACATTCAGTACTTC.

The chain is built from TRBV7-9 and TRBJ1-2; TRBD1 might be the D (6 bases). The germline CDR1 and CDR2 sequences are SEHNR and FQNEAQ (reference sequence). V lost 3 bases and J lost 6, with 14 bases in between. The CDR3 has 14 residues. The CDR3 bases are TGTGCCAGCAGCTTGGCGGCCAGGGGTCATGGCTACACCTTC. It codes for CASSLAARGHGYTF. Filled out from reference TRBV7-9 and TRBJ1-2, the complete variable domain reads DTGVSQNPRHKITKRGQNVTFRCDPISEHNRLYWYRQTLGQGPEFLTYFQNEAQLEKSRLLSDRFSAERPKGSFSTLEIQRTEQGDSAMYLCASSLAARGHGYTFGSGTRLTVV.

The V call is TRBV27, the J call TRBJ1-5; D uncertain. V lost 4 bases to trimming and J lost 3 bases, with 13 bases between them. CDR3 size: 15 residues. CDR1 is MNHEY and CDR2 is SMNVEV in the germline V gene (reference sequence). Here the CDR3 reads CASSSLRQANQPQHF. CDR3 nucleotides: TGTGCCAGCAGTTCCCTTCGCCAGGCCAATCAGCCCCAGCATTTT.

V usage is TRBV18 and J usage is TRBJ1-6; no clear D. The ends were cut back, 3 bases at V and 5 bases at J, with 14 bases in the middle. This CDR3 comprises 16 residues. Germline V gene data show CDR1 as KGHSH and CDR2 as LQKENI. Here the CDR3 reads CASSPASPVDNSPLHF. For the CDR3, the DNA is TGTGCCAGCTCACCGGCTTCCCCCGTGGATAATTCACCCCTCCACTTT.

This clone was recorded once. This rearrangement joins TRBV7-9 to TRBJ1-2, with TRBD1 as a possible D gene (6 bases). With 1 base removed from V and 4 bases from J, the gap between germline ends came to 19 bases. The CDR3 sequence is 17 residues long. Looked up from germline, CDR1 is SEHNR and CDR2 is FQNEAQ (reference sequence). For the CDR3, the DNA is TGTGCCAGCAGCTTAGTAGGGGGGACCCGTCGGGTCTATGGCTACACCTTC. Its protein product is CASSLVGGTRRVYGYTF.

The gene calls are TRBV10-3 and TRBJ2-2, with a possible D match to TRBD1 (6 bases). Deletions cut 2 bases from V and 9 bases from J, with 19 bases between. The CDR3 has 16 amino acids. The germline gives CDR1 ENHRY, CDR2 SYGVKD. The CDR3 spells CAISEPAGSGEWELFF. In nucleotides, the CDR3 is TGTGCCATCAGTGAGCCCGCCGGGTCAGGGGAATGGGAGCTGTTTTTT.

V gene TRBV29-1 combines with J gene TRBJ1-4; 7 nucleotides align to TRBD1. CDR1 and CDR2 from the germline V gene are SQVTM and ANQGSEA. The CDR3 is 14 residues long. V shed 6 bases, J shed 5 bases, and the junction held 9 bases outside the gene matches. CDR3 amino acids: CSVATGTVNEKLFF. CDR3 DNA sequence: TGCAGCGTGGCCACCGGGACAGTGAATGAAAAACTGTTTTTT.

The chain joins TRBV7-3 to TRBJ2-3; D gene ambiguous. In germline, CDR1 is SGHTA, CDR2 FQGTGA. Trimming took off 5 bases at V and 6 bases at J, with 6 bases between the two ends. The CDR3 spans 11 residues. In DNA form, the CDR3 reads TGTGCCAGCAGCCTTGCTGATACGCAGTATTTT. This gives the protein CASSLADTQYF.

The chain employs TRBV5-1 and TRBJ1-6, with TRBD1 matching 9 bases. Per germline, CDR1 SGHRS and CDR2 YFSETQ. V trimming: 4 bases; J trimming: 8 bases; junction bases outside the gene matches: 4. CDR3 length: 14 residues. The CDR3 is CASSLGDRDSPLHF. In nucleotides, the CDR3 is TGCGCCAGCAGCCTGGGGGACAGGGATTCACCCCTCCACTTT.

The chain couples TRBV5-6 to TRBJ1-6; 8 bases are shared with TRBD1. This CDR3 has 16 amino acids. Germline V lookup: CDR1 SGHDT, CDR2 YYEEEE. The J segment lost 6 bases and the V segment lost 4 bases, leaving 9 bases of the junction unmatched. The CDR3 spells CASSPDRDRINSPLHF. CDR3 DNA sequence: TGTGCCAGCAGCCCGGACCGGGACAGGATTAATTCACCCCTCCACTTT. Combining the CDR3 with reference TRBV5-6 and TRBJ1-6 gives the whole variable domain DAGVTQSPTHLIKTRGQQVTLRCSPKSGHDTVSWYQQALGQGPQFIFQYYEEEERQRGNFPDRFSGHQFPNYSSELNVNALLLGDSALYLCASSPDRDRINSPLHFGNGTRLTVT.

This clone was counted between two and nine times. V is TRBV2 and J is TRBJ1-5; possible D gene TRBD1, 6 bases. V was trimmed by 0 bases and J by 7 bases, leaving 10 bases between them. Germline CDR1 SNHLY, CDR2 FYNNEI. The CDR3 runs 14 residues. DNA for the CDR3: TGTGCCAGCAGTGAAGCTACAGGGAGCCAGCCCCAGCATTTT. Amino acids: CASSEATGSQPQHF.

CDR3 amino acids: CSVDRQGVTQYF. The DNA of the CDR3 is TGCAGCGTTGATCGTCAGGGGGTGACCCAGTACTTC. The chain couples TRBV29-1 to TRBJ2-5, with 7 bases that match TRBD1. Germline V gene data show CDR1 as SQVTM and CDR2 as ANQGSEA. Trimming removed 3 bases from V and 7 bases from J; junction bases left unmatched: 5. There are 12 residues in the CDR3.

The chain links TRBV6-6 to TRBJ1-5; 7 bases match TRBD1. The length of the CDR3 is 12 residues. J was trimmed by 5 bases and V by 6 bases; bases with no gene match: 1. Per the germline V gene, CDR1 is MNHNY and CDR2 is SVGAGI (reference sequence). The CDR3 protein is CASRQGDQPQHF. The CDR3 DNA is TGTGCCAGCAGGCAGGGGGATCAGCCCCAGCATTTT.

The V gene is TRBV19, the J gene TRBJ1-5, with 9 bases that match TRBD1. The ends lost 10 bases at V and 3 bases at J; junction bases unmatched: 10. From germline, CDR1 is LNHDA and CDR2 SQIVND (reference sequence). The CDR3 loop spans 15 amino acids. The CDR3 bases are TGTGCCACCCAAACAGGGACAGGGCCCAATCAGCCCCAGCATTTT. It is translated as CATQTGTGPNQPQHF. Drawing the rest from reference TRBV19 and TRBJ1-5, the complete variable domain is DGGITQSPKYLFRKEGQNVTLSCEQNLNHDAMYWYRQDPGQGLRLIYYSQIVNDFQKGDIAEGYSVSREKKESFPLTVTSAQKNPTAFYLCATQTGTGPNQPQHFGDGTRLSIL.